This T cell receptor beta chain was obtained from a study of cytomegalovirus exposure and HLA in healthy donors. Whole-study results and caveats: CMV antigen specificity was confirmed in vitro for a few CMV-associated chains. Excluded: some indistinguishable V segments such as TRBV6-2 and TRBV6-3. As was reported, the HLA-A and HLA-B alleles of most subjects were accurately predicted from TCR beta sequences. The study put 160 or so TCR beta chains on its list as cytomegalovirus-associated.

It was with 60 Vbeta and 13 Jbeta primers that the PCR ran. Libraries were prepared by immunoSEQ multiplex PCR; TCRdb keeps only in-frame clonotypes and omits some of them. Its listing shows about 170,000 clones. Of note for this clone: Its antigen is not known.

V lost 3 bases, J lost 0 bases, and 10 bases lay in between. CDR3 length equals 14 residues. Per the germline V gene, CDR1 is SQVTM and CDR2 is ANQGSEA. The source of this sequence is a woman younger than 30 in good health and CMV-seropositive. The chain combines TRBV29-1 with TRBJ2-3, with TRBD2 as a possible D gene (5 bases). The specimen was PBMCs. The CDR3 loop reads CSVEGGLSTDTQYF. The CDR3 bases are TGCAGCGTTGAGGGCGGACTTAGCACAGATACGCAGTATTTT.